This TCR beta chain appears in the sequencing data of a study of response to subunit inactivated influenza vaccine. From the RT-PCR reads, TCRdb called clonotypes with MiXCR, one entry per CDR3 protein. Here the sample spans about 540,000 distinct CDR3 sequences, under 25% being singletons. Trimming left V 6 bases short and J 1 base short, with 12 bases between. This CDR3 has 13 amino acids. Germline V lookup: CDR1 SQVTM, CDR2 ANQGSEA. This sample also appeared in a second study, on T cells expressing NK-cell markers. That report adds: 5'RACE template switching with UMIs generated TCR beta cDNA. Sequencing of TCR beta repertoires drew on sorted CD3+CD56+NKG2C+, CD3+CD56+NKG2C- and CD3+CD56-NKG2C+ T cells.

The specimen comprised CD4+ T cells sorted from PBMCs, sampled 11 to 12 days after vaccination. The sequence was obtained from a man aged 45-60 years who received an inactivated influenza vaccine. The chain couples TRBV29-1 to TRBJ1-1, with D uncertain. The CDR3 reads CSVMVGRNTEAFF. CDR3 nucleotides: TGCAGCGTGATGGTCGGGAGGAACACTGAAGCTTTCTTT.